This TCR beta chain was sequenced in a study of T cells in Graves' hyperthyroidism and ophthalmopathy. Germline CDR1 MDHEN, CDR2 SYDVKM. CDR3 length: 13 amino acids. After removal of 7 bases from V and 5 bases from J, the junction contained 7 bases not matched to a gene. This clonotype was picked up many times. RNA transcripts yielded amplified TCR beta CDR3 regions. HTBI primers were the set used in a first-round RT-PCR of the TCR CDR3. TCRdb fed the multiplex PCR reads into MiXCR, producing one record per CDR3 protein. There are roughly 300,000 distinct CDR3 sequences in the sample; approximately 26% occur only once, and approximately 25% lies in the top ten.

This receptor was taken from a man aged 35 to 55 with Graves' hyperthyroidism that later progressed to Graves' ophthalmopathy. The sample consisted of blood. The rearrangement joins TRBV28 to TRBJ2-5; 7 bases agree with TRBD2. CDR3 residues: CASIGGSGETQYF. The DNA of the CDR3 is TGTGCCAGCATAGGCGGGAGTGGTGAGACCCAGTACTTC. The full variable domain, completed using reference TRBV28 and TRBJ2-5, is DVKVTQSSRYLVKRTGEKVFLECVQDMDHENMFWYRQDPGLGLRLIYFSYDVKMKEKGDIPEGYSVSREKKERFSLILESASTNQTSMYLCASIGGSGETQYFGPGTRLLVL.